The clone carrying this T cell receptor (beta chain) was observed a single time. Its cognate antigen is unknown. This record belongs to a study of T cell responses to AZD1222 COVID-19 vaccine. Trimming pared 3 bases from V and 3 bases from J, leaving 8 bases between. The CDR3 consists of 14 residues. CDR1 LNHNV and CDR2 YYDKDF come from the germline V gene (reference sequence). Sequenced by immunoSEQ multiplex PCR; TCRdb stores in-frame clones only, minus some. The sample holds around 160,000 clones, about 91% seen once. General observations from the study: In all cases, repertoires were sampled only after the peak T cell response.

This material consisted of peripheral blood, taken 28 days after the second AZD1222 dose. The clonotype comes from an adult who received the AZD1222 COVID-19 vaccine. The chain joins TRBV15 to TRBJ2-2, with D possibly being TRBD1 (5 bases). As DNA, the CDR3 is TGTGCCACCAGCAGCAGACAGTACACCGGGGAGCTGTTTTTT. Translating it yields CATSSRQYTGELFF.